The 29 T cell receptor beta chains given below trace back to one sample, sequenced in a study of T-cell reconstitution after alpha-beta-depleted transplantation in children. The library targeted TCRbeta and was prepared with unique molecular identifiers. TCRdb re-called the PCR reads through MiXCR, storing one row per CDR3 protein. The table shows some 390,000 distinct CDR3 sequences, with roughly 21% occurring only once. The sequencing here drew on PBMCs from the stem cell graft donor, taken from the stem cell graft. The source of these receptors is a human donor who donated a stem cell graft to a child with acute myeloid leukemia.

This clonotype occurred many times. The chain combines TRBV20-1 with TRBJ2-7, with 8 bases fitting TRBD1. CDR1 is DFQATT and CDR2 is SNEGSKA in the germline V gene (reference sequence). Trimming cost V 6 bases and J 6 bases; bases outside gene matches: 4. This CDR3 comprises 11 residues. For the CDR3, the DNA is TGCAGTGCCTCGACAGGGGTCGAGCAGTACTTC. This translates into CSASTGVEQYF.

This clonotype was seen a few times. The chain is built from TRBV12-3 or TRBV12-4 and TRBJ2-7, with D perhaps TRBD1 (6 bases). Trimming took off 8 bases at V and 7 bases at J, with 12 bases between the two ends. The CDR3 is 11 amino acids. The CDR3 region is CASGRGWEQYF. For the CDR3, the DNA is TGTGCCAGCGGCAGGGGATGGGAGCAGTACTTC.

The chain links TRBV6-2 or TRBV6-3 to TRBJ2-3; the D gene is possibly TRBD1 (5 bases). The ends were cut back, 2 bases at V and 4 bases at J, with 10 bases in the middle. Looked up from germline, CDR1 is MNHEY and CDR2 is SVGEGT. The CDR3 sequence is 14 residues long. The CDR3 DNA reads as TGTGCCAGCAGTTACGCGACAGAGGCAGATACGCAGTATTTT. Translating gives CASSYATEADTQYF.

This chain uses TRBV28 with TRBJ2-5; no clear D gene. The length of the CDR3 is 15 residues. Trimming left V 5 bases short and J 0 bases short, with 13 bases between. Germline loops: CDR1 MDHEN, CDR2 SYDVKM. The CDR3 bases are TGTGCCAGCAGTCCAGAGGACGCGTACCAAGAGACCCAGTACTTC. It specifies CASSPEDAYQETQYF.

This clonotype was counted at least ten times. The chain recombines TRBV7-3 with TRBJ2-1, with D possibly called TRBD1 or TRBD2 (5 bases each). Between the trimmed V and J ends, which lost 5 bases and 4 bases, there was a span of 15 bases. The germline gives CDR1 SGHTA, CDR2 FQGTGA. The CDR3 consists of 15 residues. The CDR3 DNA reads as TGTGCCAGCAGCCGCCGGGACCAGCCTTACAATGAGCAGTTCTTC. Its translation: CASSRRDQPYNEQFF.

This clonotype was observed at least ten times. V gene TRBV6-2 or TRBV6-3 combines with J gene TRBJ2-5; TRBD1 matches at 8 bases. The V gene end was trimmed by 5 bases and the J gene end by 10 bases; junction bases not matched to a gene: 12. In germline, CDR1 is MNHEY, CDR2 SVGEGT. This CDR3 has 14 residues. This CDR3 reads CASSATDRGFDQYF. Here the CDR3 DNA reads TGTGCCAGCAGTGCAACCGACAGGGGCTTCGACCAGTACTTC.

This clonotype was recorded a few times. The V and J genes are TRBV4-1 and TRBJ2-1; D remains ambiguous. V dropped 1 base and J dropped 4 bases, with 8 bases sitting between them. CDR3 length equals 14 residues. Germline values: CDR1 MGHRA, CDR2 YSYEKL. The CDR3 DNA reads as TGCGCCAGCAGCCAAGCGGTTCTGTACAATGAGCAGTTCTTC. It specifies CASSQAVLYNEQFF.

In its sample, this clonotype was seen many times. The chain is built from TRBV29-1 and TRBJ2-1; 9 bases are shared with TRBD1. Per germline, CDR1 SQVTM and CDR2 ANQGSEA. Germline trimming cut 7 bases from V and 3 bases from J; bases unmatched to any gene: 4. CDR3 length: 13 amino acids. The CDR3 sequence is CSAGQGFYNEQFF. CDR3 coding DNA: TGCAGCGCTGGACAGGGGTTCTACAATGAGCAGTTCTTC.

This clonotype was counted between two and nine times. The chain couples TRBV7-2 to TRBJ2-1; D perhaps matches TRBD2 (5 bases). V dropped 5 bases and J dropped 9 bases, with 11 bases sitting between them. This CDR3 is built from 12 residues. Germline V lookup: CDR1 SGHTA, CDR2 FQGNSA. CDR3 sequence: CASSILVVEQFF. The CDR3, as DNA: TGTGCCAGCAGCATACTAGTGGTTGAGCAGTTCTTC.

This clonotype showed up just a few times. The V and J genes are TRBV5-1 and TRBJ1-2, with unresolved D. Per the germline V gene, CDR1 is SGHRS and CDR2 is YFSETQ. The CDR3 has 14 amino acids. Trimming shortened V by 2 bases and J by 1 base, and 9 bases separated the two germline ends. Here the CDR3 DNA reads TGCGCCAGCAGCTTATTCATGGGTAACTATGGCTACACCTTC. This gives the protein CASSLFMGNYGYTF.

This clonotype was seen a handful of times. The J gene is TRBJ2-1, the V gene TRBV29-1, with D tentatively TRBD1 (7 bases). The CDR3 contains 14 residues. V dropped 3 bases and J dropped 6 bases, with 15 bases sitting between them. Germline CDR1 and CDR2: SQVTM and ANQGSEA. CDR3 sequence (DNA): TGCAGCGTTGATGGAGGGGGCTTGAGCAATGAGCAGTTCTTC. Translating gives CSVDGGGLSNEQFF.

The table lists this clonotype with a few counts. The genes are TRBV29-1 and TRBJ2-7; a possible D gene is TRBD1 (6 bases). CDR1 SQVTM and CDR2 ANQGSEA come from the germline V gene. This CDR3 contains 13 residues. The DNA of the CDR3 is TGCGGGGGCGGAGCGGCCGCTGGATTGGAGCAGTACTTC. The encoded protein is CGGGAAAGLEQYF.

The rearrangement links TRBV6-1 to TRBJ1-2; D is ambiguous. The germline V and J ends were trimmed by 8 bases and 7 bases, with 14 bases remaining between them. The CDR3 spans 12 residues. CDR1 is MNHNS, CDR2 SASEGT, per germline. The CDR3 is CASENNRRGYTF. CDR3 in DNA: TGTGCCAGCGAAAATAACAGACGTGGCTACACCTTC.

This clonotype has just a few counts. The rearrangement joins TRBV12-3 or TRBV12-4 to TRBJ2-1; a weak D match, TRBD1 (6 bases). The CDR3 totals 15 residues. Trimming pared 1 base from V and 4 bases from J, leaving 11 bases between. The CDR3 here is CASSLEGQLYNEQFF. In DNA, the CDR3 is TGTGCCAGCAGTTTAGAAGGACAGCTTTACAATGAGCAGTTCTTC.

This clonotype was observed many times. The chain recombines TRBV4-1 with TRBJ1-5; D might be TRBD1 (6 bases). Germline V CDR1 and CDR2: MGHRA, YSYEKL. V was trimmed by 0 bases and J by 7 bases, leaving 10 bases between them. The CDR3 has 14 residues. CDR3 coding DNA: TGCGCCAGCAGCCAAGAACAGGGTCCCCAGCCCCAGCATTTT. This sequence encodes CASSQEQGPQPQHF.

This clonotype was observed a few times. The chain employs TRBV3-1 and TRBJ1-2; D is unresolved. The CDR3 has 12 amino acids. CDR1 is LGHDT, CDR2 YNNKEL, per germline (reference sequence). The ends were cut back, 6 bases at V and 8 bases at J, with 13 bases in the middle. The CDR3 is CASSLGDVGYTF. CDR3 coding DNA: TGTGCCAGCAGTCTCGGAGACGTAGGCTACACCTTC. The complete variable domain, with remaining parts taken from reference TRBV3-1 and TRBJ1-2, reads DTAVSQTPKYLVTQMGNDKSIKCEQNLGHDTMYWYKQDSKKFLKIMFSYNNKELIINETVPNRFSPKSPDKAHLNLHINSLELGDSAVYFCASSLGDVGYTFGSGTRLTVV.

This chain links TRBV7-9 with TRBJ2-1, with a tentative D call TRBD2 (5 bases). Trimming removed 5 bases at V and 5 bases at J, with 22 bases between. This CDR3 is built from 17 residues. Germline V lookup: CDR1 SEHNR, CDR2 FQNEAQ (reference sequence). CDR3 protein: CASSPPSGLGVNNEQFF. In nucleotides, the CDR3 is TGTGCCAGCAGCCCCCCGAGTGGGTTGGGAGTGAACAATGAGCAGTTCTTC.

This rearrangement joins TRBV18 to TRBJ2-7, with no clear D. CDR3 size: 15 residues. Germline V gene lookup returns CDR1 KGHSH and CDR2 LQKENI. V lost 5 bases and J lost 6, with 20 bases in between. CDR3 protein: CASSDPPSSPGEQYF. CDR3 in DNA: TGTGCCAGCTCAGATCCTCCTAGTTCGCCTGGCGAGCAGTACTTC.

The sample holds many counts of this clonotype. This chain connects TRBV6-1 to TRBJ2-7; 9 bases are a match to TRBD1. V lost 5 bases, J lost 3 bases, and 8 bases stayed unmatched. The V gene's germline CDR1 is MNHNS and CDR2 SASEGT. The CDR3 length is 15 residues. This CDR3 reads CASSRPGQGLYEQYF. The CDR3 region has the DNA TGTGCCAGCAGTAGACCGGGACAGGGACTCTACGAGCAGTACTTC.

CDR3 DNA: TGCAGCGTTGAAGAGGGAAGGGGCTACACCTTC. Translated: CSVEEGRGYTF. The J gene is TRBJ1-2, the V gene TRBV29-1; D gene unclear. The CDR3 has 11 amino acids. Germline assignment: CDR1 SQVTM and CDR2 ANQGSEA. V was clipped by 0 bases and J by 8 bases, with 7 bases between them.

The chain combines TRBV28 with TRBJ2-7; D call uncertain. Trimming left V 10 bases short and J 3 bases short, with 10 bases between. The CDR3 consists of 11 residues. CDR1 and CDR2 from the germline V gene are MDHEN and SYDVKM. The CDR3 DNA sequence: TGTGCCACCAGACTCAACTACGAGCAGTACTTC. This gives the protein CATRLNYEQYF.

This clonotype has a count of ten or more. The rearrangement uses TRBV12-3 or TRBV12-4 and TRBJ2-5; maybe TRBD2 (5 bases). V lost 5 bases to trimming and J lost 5 bases, with 6 bases between them. The CDR3 has 11 amino acids. CDR3 region: CASSRGETQYF. CDR3 coding DNA: TGTGCCAGCAGTCGAGGGGAGACCCAGTACTTC.

This clonotype was seen ten or more times. The J gene is TRBJ2-1, the V gene TRBV7-9; the match to TRBD2 covers 14 bases. Germline V lookup: CDR1 SEHNR, CDR2 FQNEAQ (reference sequence). V lost 5 bases to trimming and J lost 10 bases; unmatched junction nucleotides: 10. This CDR3 has 16 amino acids. DNA of the CDR3: TGTGCCAGCAGCCCGGGACTAGCGGGAGATGTGTGGGAGCAGTTCTTC. Translation: CASSPGLAGDVWEQFF.

The chain links TRBV4-2 to TRBJ2-7; weak D call: TRBD1 (7 bases). The CDR3 is 16 amino acids. Germline values: CDR1 LGHNA, CDR2 YNFKEQ. Trimming removed 1 base from V and 1 base from J, with 14 bases in between. The CDR3 here is CASSQGGGGMSYEQYF. CDR3 DNA: TGTGCCAGCAGCCAAGGAGGAGGGGGCATGTCCTACGAGCAGTACTTC.

This clonotype appeared many times. V usage is TRBV5-1 and J usage is TRBJ2-1; 12 nucleotides agree with TRBD2. Per germline, CDR1 SGHRS and CDR2 YFSETQ. The CDR3 is 15 residues long. Trimming took 0 bases from V and 9 from J; bases not matched to a gene: 4. DNA for the CDR3: TGCGCCAGCAGCTTGGCGCTAGCGGGAGGGGGTGAGCAGTTCTTC. Protein sequence: CASSLALAGGGEQFF. Variable domain in full (rest from reference TRBV5-1 and TRBJ2-1): KAGVTQTPRYLIKTRGQQVTLSCSPISGHRSVSWYQQTPGQGLQFLFEYFSETQRNKGNFPGRFSGRQFSNSRSEMNVSTLELGDSALYLCASSLALAGGGEQFFGPGTRLTVL.

This clonotype was recorded at least ten times. The rearrangement uses TRBV27 and TRBJ2-7; 7 bases match TRBD2. In germline, CDR1 is MNHEY, CDR2 SMNVEV (reference sequence). V lost 0 bases, J lost 2 bases, and 4 bases stayed unmatched. The CDR3 runs 15 residues. CDR3 protein: CASSLSSSGTYEQYF. The CDR3 nucleotides read TGTGCCAGCAGTTTATCGTCCAGCGGGACCTACGAGCAGTACTTC.

The chain recombines TRBV5-1 with TRBJ1-2, with TRBD1 as a possible D gene (5 bases). The CDR3 loop spans 15 amino acids. V was cut by 0 bases and J by 10 bases, with 19 bases left in between. The V gene's germline CDR1 is SGHRS and CDR2 YFSETQ. In nucleotides, the CDR3 is TGCGCCAGCAGCTTGGGGGCCGGGACCGCCTCCTACTACACCTTC. The encoded protein is CASSLGAGTASYYTF.

This clonotype came up a few times. The gene calls are TRBV12-3 or TRBV12-4 and TRBJ2-1; D is undetermined. The V end lost 3 bases, the J end lost 6 bases, and 6 bases lay between the germline ends. The CDR3 spans 12 residues. CDR3 bases: TGTGCCAGCAGTTTCGTCGGCAATGAGCAGTTCTTC. Its protein product is CASSFVGNEQFF.

The J gene is TRBJ2-7, the V gene TRBV12-3 or TRBV12-4, with D perhaps assigned TRBD1 or TRBD2 (5 bases each). This CDR3 has 14 residues. V was cut by 5 bases and J by 0 bases, with 11 bases left in between. The CDR3 protein is CASSRDGNSYEQYF. CDR3 sequence (DNA): TGTGCCAGCAGTCGGGACGGCAACTCCTACGAGCAGTACTTC.